This T cell receptor beta chain appears in the sequencing data of a study of blood T cell repertoires in COVID-19. Whole-study context: The United States, Italy and Spain were the sources of the acute and convalescent COVID-19 samples. PBMCs, B-cell-depleted T cells, or T cells were the source of the cDNA or gDNA that made up the material.

The CDR3 length is 16 residues. Per the germline V gene, CDR1 is SGHRS and CDR2 is YFSETQ. J lost 0 bases, V lost 4 bases, and 6 bases had no gene match. TCRdb keeps only in-frame clones here, not all; method: immunoSEQ multiplex PCR. The repertoire holds about 79,000 clones, 80% to 90% seen once, with approximately 4.4% in the top ten. Only one count was recorded for this clone. This sequence originates from a man aged 50 or older with active COVID-19. The sample comprised peripheral blood. The rearrangement links TRBV5-1 to TRBJ2-3, with TRBD2 matching over 9 bases. The CDR3 nucleotides read TGCGCCAGCAGCCCCTCGACTAGCGGTAGCACAGATACGCAGTATTTT. It encodes CASSPSTSGSTDTQYF. The full variable domain, in which reference TRBV5-1 and TRBJ2-3 provide the parts outside the CDR3, is KAGVTQTPRYLIKTRGQQVTLSCSPISGHRSVSWYQQTPGQGLQFLFEYFSETQRNKGNFPGRFSGRQFSNSRSEMNVSTLELGDSALYLCASSPSTSGSTDTQYFGPGTRLTVL.